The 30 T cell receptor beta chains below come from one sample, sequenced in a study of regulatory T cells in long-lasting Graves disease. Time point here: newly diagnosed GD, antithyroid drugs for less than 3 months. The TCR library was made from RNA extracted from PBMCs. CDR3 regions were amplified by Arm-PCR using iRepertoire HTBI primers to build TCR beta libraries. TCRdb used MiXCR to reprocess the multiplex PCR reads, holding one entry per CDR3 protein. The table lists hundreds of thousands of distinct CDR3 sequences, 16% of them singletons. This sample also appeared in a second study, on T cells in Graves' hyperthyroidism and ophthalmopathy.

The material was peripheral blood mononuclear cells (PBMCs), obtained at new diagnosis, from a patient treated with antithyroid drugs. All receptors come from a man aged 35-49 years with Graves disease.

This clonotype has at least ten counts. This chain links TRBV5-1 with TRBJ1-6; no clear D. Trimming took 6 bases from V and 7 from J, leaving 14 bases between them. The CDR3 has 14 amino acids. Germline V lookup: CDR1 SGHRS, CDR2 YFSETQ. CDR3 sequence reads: CASKLDGVNSPLHF. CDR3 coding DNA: TGCGCCAGCAAACTTGACGGCGTGAATTCACCCCTCCACTTT.

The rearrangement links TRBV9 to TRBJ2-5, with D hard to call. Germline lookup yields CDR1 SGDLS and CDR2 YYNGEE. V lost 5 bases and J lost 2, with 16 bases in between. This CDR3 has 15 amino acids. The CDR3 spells CASSFRPNLQETQYF. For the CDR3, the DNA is TGTGCCAGCAGTTTTCGACCGAACCTGCAAGAGACCCAGTACTTC.

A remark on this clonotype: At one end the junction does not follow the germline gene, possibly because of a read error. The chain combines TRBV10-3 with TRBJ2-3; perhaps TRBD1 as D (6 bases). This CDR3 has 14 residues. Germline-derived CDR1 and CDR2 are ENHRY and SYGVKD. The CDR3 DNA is TGTGCCATCAGCCGGGACATAAGCACAGATACGCGGTATTTT. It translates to CAISRDISTDTRYF.

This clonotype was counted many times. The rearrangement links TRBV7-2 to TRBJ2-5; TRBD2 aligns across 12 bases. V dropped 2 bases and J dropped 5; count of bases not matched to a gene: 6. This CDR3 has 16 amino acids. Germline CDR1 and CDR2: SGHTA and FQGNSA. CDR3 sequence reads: CASSLSSGGAGETQYF. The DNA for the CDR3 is TGTGCCAGCAGCTTATCTAGCGGGGGGGCGGGGGAGACCCAGTACTTC.

In DNA form, the CDR3 reads TGTGCCATCAGTGAGCAGGGGAACACTGAAGCTTTCTTT. The encoded protein is CAISEQGNTEAFF. The chain joins TRBV10-3 to TRBJ1-1; D is possibly TRBD1 (5 bases). Germline V lookup: CDR1 ENHRY, CDR2 SYGVKD. The CDR3 consists of 13 residues. Trimming stripped 2 bases from V and 1 base from J, with 5 bases between.

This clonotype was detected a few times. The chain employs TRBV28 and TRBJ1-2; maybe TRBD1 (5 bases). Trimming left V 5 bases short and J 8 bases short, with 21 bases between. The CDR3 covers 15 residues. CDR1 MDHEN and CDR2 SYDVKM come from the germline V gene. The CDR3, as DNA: TGTGCCAGCAGTCTGTTCGGGGGGGGGAAAGGGGGCTACACCTTC. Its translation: CASSLFGGGKGGYTF.

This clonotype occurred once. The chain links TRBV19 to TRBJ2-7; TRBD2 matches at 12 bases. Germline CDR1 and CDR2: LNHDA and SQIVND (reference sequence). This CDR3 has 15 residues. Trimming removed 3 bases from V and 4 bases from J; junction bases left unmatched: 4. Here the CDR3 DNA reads TGTGCCAGTAGTATTCCCCTAGCGGGGGGGTACGAGCAGTACTTC. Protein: CASSIPLAGGYEQYF.

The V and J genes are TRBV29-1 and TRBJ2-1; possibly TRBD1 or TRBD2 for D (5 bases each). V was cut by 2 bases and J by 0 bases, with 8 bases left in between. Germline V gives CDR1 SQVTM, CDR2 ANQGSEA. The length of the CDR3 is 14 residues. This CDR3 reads CSVERDRSYNEQFF. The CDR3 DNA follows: TGCAGCGTTGAAAGGGACCGCTCCTACAATGAGCAGTTCTTC.

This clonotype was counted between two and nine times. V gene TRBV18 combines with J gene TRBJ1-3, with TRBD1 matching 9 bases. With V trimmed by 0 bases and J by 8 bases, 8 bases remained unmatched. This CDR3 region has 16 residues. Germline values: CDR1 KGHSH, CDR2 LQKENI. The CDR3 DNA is TGTGCCAGCTCACCACCGGGACAGGGTAAAGGAGACACCATATATTTT. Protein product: CASSPPGQGKGDTIYF. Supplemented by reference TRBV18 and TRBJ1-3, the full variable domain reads NAGVMQNPRHLVRRRGQEARLRCSPMKGHSHVYWYRQLPEEGLKFMVYLQKENIIDESGMPKERFSAEFPKEGPSILRIQQVVRGDSAAYFCASSPPGQGKGDTIYFGEGSWLTVV.

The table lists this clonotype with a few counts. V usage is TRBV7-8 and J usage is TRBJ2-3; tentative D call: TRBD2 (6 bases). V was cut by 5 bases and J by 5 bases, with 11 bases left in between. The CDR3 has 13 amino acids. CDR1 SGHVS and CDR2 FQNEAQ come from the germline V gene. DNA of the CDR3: TGTGCCAGCAGCCCTGGGGGGAAAGATACGCAGTATTTT. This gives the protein CASSPGGKDTQYF. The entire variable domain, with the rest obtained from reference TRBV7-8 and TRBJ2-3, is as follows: GAGVSQSPRYKVAKRGQDVALRCDPISGHVSLFWYQQALGQGPEFLTYFQNEAQLDKSGLPSDRFFAERPEGSVSTLKIQRTQQEDSAVYLCASSPGGKDTQYFGPGTRLTVL.

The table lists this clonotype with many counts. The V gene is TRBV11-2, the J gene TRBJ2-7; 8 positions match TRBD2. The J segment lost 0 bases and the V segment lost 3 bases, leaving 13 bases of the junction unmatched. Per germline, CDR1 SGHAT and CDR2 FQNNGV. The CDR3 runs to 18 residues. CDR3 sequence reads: CASSFPRAGDINSYEQYF. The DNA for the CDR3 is TGTGCCAGCAGCTTCCCACGAGCGGGAGACATTAACTCCTACGAGCAGTACTTC.

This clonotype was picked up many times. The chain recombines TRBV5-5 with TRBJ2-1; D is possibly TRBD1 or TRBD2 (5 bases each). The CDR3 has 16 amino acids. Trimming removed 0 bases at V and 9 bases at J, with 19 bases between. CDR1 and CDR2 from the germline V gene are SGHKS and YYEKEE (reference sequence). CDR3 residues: CASSLVKGWQGTEQFF. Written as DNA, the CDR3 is TGTGCCAGCAGCTTGGTAAAAGGGTGGCAAGGGACTGAGCAGTTCTTC.

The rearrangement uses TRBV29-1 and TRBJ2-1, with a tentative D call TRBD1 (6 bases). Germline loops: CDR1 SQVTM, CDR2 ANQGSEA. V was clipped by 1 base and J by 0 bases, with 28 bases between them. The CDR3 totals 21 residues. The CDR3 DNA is TGCAGCGTTGAAGGAGGACAGACCACTTTAACACTTAGACACTCCTACAATGAGCAGTTCTTC. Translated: CSVEGGQTTLTLRHSYNEQFF.

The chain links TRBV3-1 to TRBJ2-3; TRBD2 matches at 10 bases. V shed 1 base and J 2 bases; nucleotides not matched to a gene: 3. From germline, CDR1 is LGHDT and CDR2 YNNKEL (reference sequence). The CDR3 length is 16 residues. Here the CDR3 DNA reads TGTGCCAGCAGCCAAGTAGCGGGGGGTATCACAGATACGCAGTATTTT. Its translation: CASSQVAGGITDTQYF.

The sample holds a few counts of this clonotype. Here the CDR3 DNA reads TGCGCCAGCAGCCAAGGTGGCCGACTAGCGGGGGCCAATGAGCAGTTCTTC. Translating gives CASSQGGRLAGANEQFF. The rearrangement links TRBV4-1 to TRBJ2-1; TRBD2 agrees at 12 bases. This CDR3 region has 17 residues. Germline CDR1 and CDR2: MGHRA and YSYEKL. The V and J ends lost 1 base and 6 bases, in that order; junction bases with no gene match: 7.

CDR3 loop: CAWSKQGVKSEKLFF. The CDR3 DNA is TGTGCCTGGAGTAAACAGGGGGTGAAGTCTGAAAAACTGTTTTTT. The chain carries TRBV30 and TRBJ1-4, with TRBD1 matching 8 bases. The CDR3 is 15 amino acids. V lost 2 bases and J lost 7; bases outside the gene matches: 9. Germline CDR1 and CDR2: GTSNPN and SVGIG (reference sequence).

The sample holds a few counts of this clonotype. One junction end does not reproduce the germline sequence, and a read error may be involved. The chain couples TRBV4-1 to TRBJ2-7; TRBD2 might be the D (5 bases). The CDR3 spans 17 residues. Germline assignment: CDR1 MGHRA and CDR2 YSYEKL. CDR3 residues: CANSQVNSPRGSYEQYF. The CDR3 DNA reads TGCGCCAACAGCCAGGTAAACAGCCCTCGGGGCTCCTACGAGCAGTACTTC.

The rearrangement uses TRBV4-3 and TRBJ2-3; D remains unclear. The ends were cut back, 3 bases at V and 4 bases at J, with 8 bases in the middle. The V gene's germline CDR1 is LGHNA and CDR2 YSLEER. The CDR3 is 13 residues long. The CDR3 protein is CASSQGIPDTQYF. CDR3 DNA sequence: TGCGCCAGCAGCCAGGGTATCCCAGATACGCAGTATTTT.

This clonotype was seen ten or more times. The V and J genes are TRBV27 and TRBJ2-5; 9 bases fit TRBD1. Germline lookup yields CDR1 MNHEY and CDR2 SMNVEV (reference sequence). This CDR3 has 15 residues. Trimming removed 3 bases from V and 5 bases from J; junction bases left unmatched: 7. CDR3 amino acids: CASSFVGQGRETQYF. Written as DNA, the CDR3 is TGTGCCAGCAGTTTTGTGGGACAGGGTAGGGAGACCCAGTACTTC.

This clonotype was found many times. DNA for the CDR3: TGCAGCGTAGCCAAGGGCGGGGAGACCCAGTACTTC. Translated: CSVAKGGETQYF. The V and J genes are TRBV29-1 and TRBJ2-5; D perhaps matches TRBD2 (5 bases). Germline lookup yields CDR1 SQVTM and CDR2 ANQGSEA. Between the trimmed V and J ends, which lost 6 bases and 5 bases, there was a span of 13 bases. The CDR3 spans 12 residues.

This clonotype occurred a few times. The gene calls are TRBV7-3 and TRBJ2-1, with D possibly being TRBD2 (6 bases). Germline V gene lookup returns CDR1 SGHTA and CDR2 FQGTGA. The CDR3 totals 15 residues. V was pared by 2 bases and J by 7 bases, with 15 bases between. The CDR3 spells CASSLGGASGNEQFF. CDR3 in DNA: TGTGCCAGCAGCTTAGGCGGGGCATCTGGGAATGAGCAGTTCTTC.

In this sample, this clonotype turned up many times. CDR3 DNA sequence: TGTGCCAGCAGCGACCTGGGTGGCTCCTACGAGCAGTACTTC. Its protein product is CASSDLGGSYEQYF. V is TRBV27 and J is TRBJ2-7; unclear D gene. The CDR3 is 14 residues long. CDR1 is MNHEY, CDR2 SMNVEV, per germline (reference sequence). Trimming took off 6 bases at V and 0 bases at J, with 12 bases between the two ends.

CDR3 sequence reads: CASSYSTAGNTIYF. CDR3 nucleotide sequence: TGTGCCAGCAGTTACTCGACAGCCGGAAACACCATATATTTT. The V and J genes are TRBV6-5 and TRBJ1-3, with D possibly matching TRBD1 (5 bases). V lost 0 bases, J lost 4 bases, and 7 bases lay in between. Per the germline V gene, CDR1 is MNHEY and CDR2 is SVGAGI. The CDR3 spans 14 residues.

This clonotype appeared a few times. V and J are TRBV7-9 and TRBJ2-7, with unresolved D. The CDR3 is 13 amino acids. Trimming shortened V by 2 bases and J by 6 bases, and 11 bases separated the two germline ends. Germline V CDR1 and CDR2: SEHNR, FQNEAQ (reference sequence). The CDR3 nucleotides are TGTGCCAGCAGCTTATCCGCTGCTGGCGAGCAGTACTTC. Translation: CASSLSAAGEQYF.

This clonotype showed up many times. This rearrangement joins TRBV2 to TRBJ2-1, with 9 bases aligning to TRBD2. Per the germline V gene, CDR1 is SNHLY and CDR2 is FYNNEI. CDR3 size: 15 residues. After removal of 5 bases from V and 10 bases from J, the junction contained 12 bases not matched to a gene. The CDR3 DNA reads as TGTGCCAGCAGTCGGAGGCGGGGGGGGGACGGAGAGCAGTTCTTC. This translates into CASSRRRGGDGEQFF.

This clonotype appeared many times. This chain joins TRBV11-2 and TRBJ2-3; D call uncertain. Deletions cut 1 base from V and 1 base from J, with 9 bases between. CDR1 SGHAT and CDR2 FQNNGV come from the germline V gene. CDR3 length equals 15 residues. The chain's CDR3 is CASSLAASGTDTQYF. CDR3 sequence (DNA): TGTGCCAGCAGCTTAGCGGCATCGGGCACAGATACGCAGTATTTT.

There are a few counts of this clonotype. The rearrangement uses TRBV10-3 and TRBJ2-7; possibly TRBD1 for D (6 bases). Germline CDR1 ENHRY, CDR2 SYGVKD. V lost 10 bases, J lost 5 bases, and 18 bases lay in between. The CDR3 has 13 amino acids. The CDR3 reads CASRVQGFDEQYF. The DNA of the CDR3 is TGTGCCAGCAGGGTACAGGGTTTTGACGAGCAGTACTTC.

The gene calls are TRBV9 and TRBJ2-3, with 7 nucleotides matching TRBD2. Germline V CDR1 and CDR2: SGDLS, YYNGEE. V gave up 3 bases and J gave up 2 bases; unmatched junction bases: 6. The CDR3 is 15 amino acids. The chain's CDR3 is CASSASGRTTDTQYF. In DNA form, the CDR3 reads TGTGCCAGCAGCGCTTCCGGGAGGACCACAGATACGCAGTATTTT.

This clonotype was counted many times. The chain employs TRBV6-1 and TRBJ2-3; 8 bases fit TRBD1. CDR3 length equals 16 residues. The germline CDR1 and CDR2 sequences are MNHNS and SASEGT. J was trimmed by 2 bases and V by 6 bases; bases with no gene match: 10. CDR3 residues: CASRLWTGQDTDTQYF. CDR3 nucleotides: TGTGCCAGCAGATTGTGGACAGGGCAAGACACAGATACGCAGTATTTT.

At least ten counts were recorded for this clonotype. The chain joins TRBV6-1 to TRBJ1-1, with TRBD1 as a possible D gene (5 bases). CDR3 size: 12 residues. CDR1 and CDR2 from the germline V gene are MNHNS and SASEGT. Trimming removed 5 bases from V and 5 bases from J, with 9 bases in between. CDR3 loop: CASSNSGTEAFF. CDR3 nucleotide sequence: TGTGCCAGCAGTAACTCAGGGACTGAAGCTTTCTTT.